The source of this T cell receptor (beta chain) is a study of T cell repertoires in cytomegalovirus infection. Each CDR3 protein is one row after TCRdb ran MiXCR on the reads. The sample has around 320,000 distinct CDR3 sequences, more than 8% seen once. CDR1 and CDR2 from the germline V gene are LNHDA and SQIVND (reference sequence). Between the trimmed V and J ends, which lost 7 bases and 6 bases, there was a span of 16 bases. The CDR3 runs 14 residues. This clonotype was detected only a few times. This TCR was recovered from a human donor in good health (CMV status not recorded). Some clones in this sample may be carry-over from other donors' samples. Sequenced material: PBMCs. This chain connects TRBV19 to TRBJ2-1, with D possibly matching TRBD1 (5 bases). The CDR3 DNA follows: TGTGCCAGTACCATCCAGGGTGCCGGCAATGAGCAGTTCTTC. Protein product: CASTIQGAGNEQFF.